This T cell receptor beta chain was obtained from a study of radiation and T cells in renal cell carcinoma. The time point denotes: blood 2 weeks post-SBRT. Treatment given: 15 Gy SBRT to primary tumor, nephrectomy 4 weeks later. After SBRT, blood was collected at 2 and 4 weeks, plus baseline. Per the germline V gene, CDR1 is MDHEN and CDR2 is SYDVKM. The V gene end was trimmed by 5 bases and the J gene end by 2 bases; junction bases not matched to a gene: 3. The CDR3 totals 15 residues. Measured with immunoSEQ multiplex PCR; TCRdb has only the in-frame clones, and not every one. Among fewer than 150,000 clones listed, about 88% were seen once.

The chain couples TRBV28 to TRBJ2-6; TRBD1 matches 7 bases. The sequencing here drew on blood, taken from a patient whose treatment included radiotherapy and nephrectomy. This sequence was found in a woman aged 70-85 years with renal cell carcinoma. CDR3 residues: CASSLQGAGANVLTF. The CDR3 bases are TGTGCCAGCAGTCTTCAGGGGGCTGGGGCCAACGTCCTGACTTTC.